This is a list of T cell receptor beta chains from one sample in a study of blood T cells in healthy people across ages. From the 5' RACE reads, TCRdb called clonotypes with MiXCR, one entry per CDR3 protein. The data show approximately 1.5 million distinct CDR3 sequences, with roughly 30% seen just once and around 11% held by the top ten. Sequencing was performed on blood. The receptors originated from a woman in her twenties or thirties in good health. Each CDR3 is given with its conserved first and last residue. D genes are given only for firm matches. Where a row states a size, it is once, few, many or the class of an expanded clone; other rows omit it.

clone_size,cdr3_length,v_call,d_call,j_call,cdr3_aa,cdr3_nt
few,15,TRBV3-1,NA,TRBJ1-2,CASSQERAPNYGYTF,TGTGCCAGCAGCCAAGAGCGGGCCCCTAACTATGGCTACACCTTC
medium-sized,15,TRBV5-1,TRBD2,TRBJ2-3,CASSTTAGGTDTQYF,TGCGCCAGCAGCACAACTGCGGGAGGGACAGATACGCAGTATTTT
few,15,TRBV28,NA,TRBJ2-5,CASSSFDRYSYVQYF,TGTGCCAGCAGCTCCTTTGACAGGTACTCCTACGTGCAGTACTTC
NA,14,TRBV6-5,NA,TRBJ1-1,CASSYSGVAVEAFF,TGTGCCAGCAGTTACTCGGGCGTCGCCGTAGAAGCTTTCTTT
NA,14,TRBV11-2,NA,TRBJ2-7,CASSLEQSVYEQYF,TGTGCCAGCAGCTTAGAACAGTCAGTCTACGAGCAGTACTTC
NA,16,TRBV14,TRBD2,TRBJ2-1,CASSRQYTGGFNEQFF,TGTGCCAGCAGCCGACAATATACGGGAGGGTTTAATGAGCAGTTCTTC
NA,16,TRBV7-2,TRBD2,TRBJ2-1,CASTIIGLAGDNEQFF,TGTGCCAGCACCATCATTGGACTAGCGGGGGACAATGAGCAGTTCTTC
NA,19,TRBV20-1,TRBD2,TRBJ2-5,CSARDLGLAGGRRNNEQYF,TGCAGTGCTAGAGATCTTGGACTAGCGGGAGGGCGGAGGAACAATGAGCAGTACTTC
NA,17,TRBV11-2,TRBD2,TRBJ2-7,CASSLGTSGESSYEQYF,TGTGCCAGCAGCCTGGGGACTAGCGGGGAGAGCTCCTACGAGCAGTACTTC
NA,14,TRBV3-1,NA,TRBJ2-3,CASSFRLTGDTQYF,TGTGCCAGCAGCTTCCGATTAACGGGGGATACGCAGTATTTT
NA,15,TRBV7-2,TRBD1,TRBJ2-5,CASSPSDRGWETQYF,TGTGCCAGCAGCCCCTCGGACAGGGGATGGGAGACCCAGTACTTC
NA,15,TRBV7-8,TRBD1,TRBJ2-7,CASSLAQTGTYEQYF,TGTGCCAGCAGCTTAGCCCAGACAGGGACCTACGAGCAGTACTTC
NA,12,TRBV6-6,NA,TRBJ1-1,CASSYRITEAFF,TGTGCCAGCAGCTATCGTATCACTGAAGCTTTCTTT
NA,16,TRBV4-1,NA,TRBJ1-1,CASSSYQLTGNTEAFF,TGCGCCAGCAGCTCGTACCAGCTGACGGGAAACACTGAAGCTTTCTTT
NA,14,TRBV5-1,TRBD1,TRBJ2-7,CASSPGTGANEQYF,TGCGCCAGCAGCCCCGGGACAGGGGCCAACGAGCAGTACTTC
NA,17,TRBV3-1,NA,TRBJ2-5,CASSQGGGPGSKETQYF,TGTGCCAGCAGCCAAGGAGGGGGGCCTGGTTCTAAAGAGACCCAGTACTTC
few,14,TRBV20-1,TRBD1,TRBJ1-2,CSASRLTGDYGYTF,TGCAGTGCTAGTCGCCTTACAGGGGACTATGGCTACACCTTC
few,14,TRBV20-1,NA,TRBJ1-1,CSAPPGGWDTEAFF,TGCAGTGCCCCACCGGGGGGGTGGGACACTGAAGCTTTCTTT
few,10,TRBV7-8,NA,TRBJ1-4,CASIPEKLFF,TGTGCCAGCATACCCGAAAAACTGTTTTTT
NA,15,TRBV7-2,TRBD2,TRBJ2-1,CASSPLLAGGVEQFF,TGTGCCAGCAGCCCGCTACTAGCGGGGGGAGTTGAGCAGTTCTTC
NA,16,TRBV9,TRBD2,TRBJ2-1,CASSVGFGTSNDEQFF,TGTGCCAGCAGCGTGGGGTTCGGGACTAGTAATGATGAGCAGTTCTTC
NA,16,TRBV28,TRBD1,TRBJ1-4,CASSLRGTGVNEKLFF,TGTGCCAGCAGCCTAAGGGGGACAGGGGTTAATGAAAAACTGTTTTTT
few,18,TRBV27,TRBD1,TRBJ2-6,CASSLAGDSFAGANVLTF,TGTGCCAGCAGTTTGGCAGGGGACAGTTTCGCGGGGGCCAACGTCCTGACTTTC
NA,16,TRBV4-1,TRBD1,TRBJ2-3,CASSQEYRGSTDTQYF,TGCGCCAGCAGCCAAGAGTACAGGGGGTCCACAGATACGCAGTATTTT
many,14,TRBV12-3/TRBV12-4,TRBD1,TRBJ1-5,CASSLGQANQPQHF,TGTGCCAGCAGTTTGGGACAGGCCAATCAGCCCCAGCATTTT
NA,15,TRBV2,NA,TRBJ2-7,CASSETGSYPYEQYF,TGTGCCAGCAGTGAAACCGGGTCCTACCCCTACGAGCAGTACTTC
few,14,TRBV10-3,TRBD1,TRBJ1-2,CAIRETGVDYGYTF,TGTGCCATCAGAGAGACAGGGGTCGACTATGGCTACACCTTC
NA,17,TRBV6-2/TRBV6-3,TRBD1,TRBJ2-2,CASSSVGQVSSTGELFF,TGTGCCAGCAGTTCCGTGGGACAGGTTTCGTCCACCGGGGAGCTGTTTTTT
few,14,TRBV7-2,NA,TRBJ2-7,CASSLNWGPYEQYF,TGTGCCAGCAGCTTAAATTGGGGGCCCTACGAGCAGTACTTC
NA,21,TRBV11-2,NA,TRBJ2-7,CASSQIGSPAAPRGYSYEQYF,TGTGCCAGCAGCCAAATAGGTAGCCCAGCAGCTCCACGGGGATACTCCTACGAGCAGTACTTC